This paragraph covers one T cell receptor beta chain sequence. Its antigen is not identified. In TCRdb, the RT-PCR reads were re-called with MiXCR into one record per CDR3 protein. Of about 780,000 distinct CDR3 sequences detected, approximately 17% appear once; the ten largest clones hold about a tenth. This sample stems from a study of response to subunit inactivated influenza vaccine. Overall study findings and caveats: The authors suggested that few new T cells are recruited per seasonal influenza vaccination.

The germline CDR1 and CDR2 sequences are LGHNA and YNFKEQ. This CDR3 comprises 16 residues. Between the trimmed V and J ends, which lost 3 bases and 0 bases, there was a span of 11 bases. The TCR was taken from a man aged 45-60 years who received an inactivated influenza vaccine. The sample here was PBMCs from blood, taken roughly 5 days after vaccination. The chain recombines TRBV4-2 with TRBJ1-4; D is ambiguous. The CDR3 here is CASSQQGGATNEKLFF. In DNA form, the CDR3 reads TGTGCCAGCAGCCAGCAAGGTGGTGCAACTAATGAAAAACTGTTTTTT.